The rows below give T cell receptor beta chains drawn from one sample of a study of blood T cell repertoires in COVID-19. Method: immunoSEQ multiplex PCR; TCRdb's copy keeps in-frame clones and lacks some. The sample yields approximately 240,000 clones, 83% seen once. Sequencing was carried out using peripheral blood. The receptors stem from a human donor in a cohort sampled during active COVID-19. Both conserved end residues are part of each CDR3.

>TRBV4-1|TRBJ2-1
CASSQDPSTSGRPKDEDEQFF
>TRBV5-6|TRBJ2-4
CASSRVGSTAKNIQYF
>TRBV5-1|TRBJ2-1
CASSRWTSGRAGEQFF
>TRBV5-6|TRBJ1-2
CASSLEDGEGNYGYTF
>TRBV12-5|TRBJ1-4
CASGSGTGEATNEKLFF
>TRBV2|TRBJ2-7
CASSEFLTGRSSYEQYF
>TRBV9|TRBJ2-1
CASGWTSGSTYNEQFF
>TRBV5-1|TRBJ1-6
CASSSGGGSYNSPLHF
>TRBV6-6|TRBJ1-2
CASSSPVYGYTF
>TRBV9|TRBJ2-7
CASSVVAGPSHEQYF
>TRBV5-1|TRBJ2-5
CASSSTSGSRETQYF
>TRBV3-1/TRBV3-2|TRBJ2-2
CASHNTGELFF
>TRBV7-2|TRBJ2-5
CASSQVVEEETQYF
>TRBV19|TRBJ2-7
CASSGTGQEPYEQYF
>TRBV5-1|TRBJ2-7
CASSPRQGFPDEQYF
>TRBV7-8|TRBJ2-2
CASSQGLPGETGELFF
>TRBV7-9|TRBJ2-1
CASSPGGGRVNEQFF
>TRBV28|TRBJ1-1
CASSLSPRTEAFF
>TRBV10-3|TRBJ2-7
CAISESGQVGKQYF
>TRBV11-3|TRBJ2-3
CASSPGQVPDTQYF
>TRBV3-1/TRBV3-2|TRBJ2-2
CASGAGGVNTGELFF
>TRBV14|TRBJ2-1
CASSQVGDSYNEQFF
>TRBV5-1|TRBJ2-7
CASSLNGDTSYEQYF
>TRBV29-1|TRBJ2-7
CSVRTATGGYEQYF
>TRBV5-1|TRBJ1-2
CASTGGNYGYTF
>TRBV11-2|TRBJ2-2
CASSPGGGLRRTGELFF
>TRBV5-1|TRBJ2-5
CASRGTGAPQETQYF
>TRBV7-2|TRBJ1-2
CASSPASGSFYGYTF
>TRBV9|TRBJ1-2
CASSPLGRGYGYTF
>TRBV19|TRBJ2-2
CASSIRGNTGELFF
>TRBV10-3|TRBJ1-1
CAISETVRRAFF
>TRBV27|TRBJ2-7
CASSLLDRAGEQYF
>TRBV10-3|TRBJ1-2
CAISGSADRNYGYTF
>TRBV18|TRBJ1-4
CASSPGSRRVEKLFF
>TRBV4-1|TRBJ2-2
CASSQEGTGGRTGELFF
>TRBV7-2|TRBJ1-6
CASSFQGAASPLHF
>TRBV4-1|TRBJ1-2
CASSQGLMGQINYGYTF
>TRBV3-1/TRBV3-2|TRBJ2-3
CASSHIAETSTDTQYF
>TRBV6-1|TRBJ1-2
CASSEGVGRANYGYTF
>TRBV10-2|TRBJ1-5
CASSEGPHSGRTNQPQHF
>TRBV4-2|TRBJ2-3
CASSQEGASGTVSGTDTQYF
>TRBV5-4|TRBJ2-3
CASSIPSVEIQYF
>TRBV10-2|TRBJ2-7
CASSGPGLGTYEQYF
>TRBV12-5|TRBJ1-2
CASGLSGVGYTF
>TRBV18|TRBJ2-3
CASSPGGNADTQYF
>TRBV7-9|TRBJ2-5
CASSSQGGGETQYF
>TRBV3-1/TRBV3-2|TRBJ2-3
CASSLTGTDTQYF
>TRBV7-2|TRBJ2-3
CASSLGGQFTDTQYF
>TRBV29-1|TRBJ2-3
CSVAGLLEPYTQYF
>TRBV28|TRBJ1-5
CASSLPNLGAGNRNQPQHF
>TRBV18|TRBJ2-2
CASSGQRRNTGELFF
>TRBV5-1|TRBJ1-4
CASSIQGSSTNEKLFF
>TRBV2|TRBJ1-1
CASSDGGASGTEAFF
>TRBV9|TRBJ1-6
CASSVEEVNSPLHF
>TRBV6-5|TRBJ1-2
CASLREPNYGYTF
>TRBV2|TRBJ2-5
CASSVAGTGAETQYF
>TRBV9|TRBJ2-2
CASSVRAGGTGELFF
>TRBV7-9|TRBJ2-3
CASSYRDLGTDTQYF
>TRBV5-1|TRBJ2-1
CASSSGMLGNEQFF